Below are 11 T cell receptor beta chains sequenced from a single sample in a study of T-cell reconstitution after alpha-beta-depleted transplantation in children. Preparation of the TCRbeta library used unique molecular identifiers. Via MiXCR, TCRdb re-called the PCR reads, giving one row per CDR3 protein. Of about 980,000 distinct CDR3 sequences in the sample, around 30% were seen once. This sample comprised PBMCs, mostly from graft donor cells, obtained 360 days after TCRalphabeta/CD19-depleted stem cell transplant. The receptors originated from a boy in the first two years of life who had a stem cell transplant for SCID, so the T cells may come from the graft donor.

The chain is built from TRBV6-5 and TRBJ2-2; D may be TRBD2 (5 bases). CDR3 length equals 14 residues. Trimming shortened V by 2 bases and J by 5 bases, and 9 bases separated the two germline ends. Per the germline V gene, CDR1 is MNHEY and CDR2 is SVGAGI. The CDR3 sequence: CASSYGEGTGELFF. DNA for the CDR3: TGTGCCAGCAGTTACGGTGAGGGTACCGGGGAGCTGTTTTTT.

The chain couples TRBV5-1 to TRBJ2-3; 10 bases align to TRBD2. CDR3 length: 16 amino acids. The ends lost 2 bases at V and 1 base at J; junction bases unmatched: 4. The germline V gene has CDR1 SGHRS and CDR2 YFSETQ. The CDR3 spells CASSFGLAARTDTQYF. The CDR3 DNA reads TGCGCCAGCAGCTTCGGACTAGCGGCTCGCACAGATACGCAGTATTTT.

This rearrangement joins TRBV2 to TRBJ1-1, with 7 bases matching TRBD1. This CDR3 comprises 16 residues. Germline loops: CDR1 SNHLY, CDR2 FYNNEI. The V and J ends lost 6 bases and 3 bases, in that order; junction bases with no gene match: 13. The CDR3, as DNA: TGTGCCAGCAGCGACCGGACAGGCCCCACCGACACTGAAGCTTTCTTT. This sequence encodes CASSDRTGPTDTEAFF. Together with reference TRBV2 and TRBJ1-1, the CDR3 gives the full variable domain: EPEVTQTPSHQVTQMGQEVILRCVPISNHLYFYWYRQILGQKVEFLVSFYNNEISEKSEIFDDQFSVERPDGSNFTLKIRSTKLEDSAMYFCASSDRTGPTDTEAFFGQGTRLTVV.

This chain uses TRBV20-1 with TRBJ2-5, with a possible D match to TRBD2 (5 bases). The CDR3 consists of 14 residues. Germline CDR1 DFQATT, CDR2 SNEGSKA (reference sequence). The V gene lost 6 bases and the J gene lost 5 bases, with 19 bases spanning the gap. The CDR3 region is CSASPGSLPETQYF. The CDR3 DNA sequence: TGCAGTGCCAGTCCGGGATCTCTCCCCGAGACCCAGTACTTC.

The chain is built from TRBV7-2 and TRBJ2-5, with 14 bases lining up with TRBD2. Looked up from germline, CDR1 is SGHTA and CDR2 is FQGNSA. Losses at the gene ends were 5 bases for V and 1 base for J; bases not matched to a gene: 6. CDR3 length equals 17 residues. In nucleotides, the CDR3 is TGTGCCAGCAGCCCCCTCGGGACTAGCGGGGGCCAAGAGACCCAGTACTTC. Translated: CASSPLGTSGGQETQYF.

The table lists this clonotype with a few counts. The chain links TRBV20-1 to TRBJ2-1; 7 positions match TRBD1. The CDR3 loop spans 12 amino acids. Per germline, CDR1 DFQATT and CDR2 SNEGSKA (reference sequence). J was trimmed by 8 bases and V by 4 bases; bases with no gene match: 5. DNA for the CDR3: TGCAGTGCTACCGGCGACAGGGATGAGCAGTTCTTC. The encoded protein is CSATGDRDEQFF.

This clonotype was seen more than once but under ten times. This chain uses TRBV10-3 with TRBJ2-7; D gene uncertain. Trimming stripped 2 bases from V and 0 bases from J, with 5 bases between. The CDR3 is 13 residues long. In germline, CDR1 is ENHRY, CDR2 SYGVKD. CDR3 in amino acids: CAISEGPSYEQYF. In DNA form, the CDR3 reads TGTGCCATCAGTGAGGGTCCCTCCTACGAGCAGTACTTC.

In its sample, this clonotype was seen a few times. The rearrangement joins TRBV20-1 to TRBJ2-1; no reliable D call. Germline V lookup: CDR1 DFQATT, CDR2 SNEGSKA (reference sequence). The CDR3 spans 15 residues. V lost 2 bases, J lost 4 bases, and 15 bases lay in between. CDR3 residues: CSARRFGLGYNEQFF. The CDR3 region has the DNA TGCAGTGCTAGAAGGTTCGGGCTAGGGTACAATGAGCAGTTCTTC.

The chain couples TRBV7-3 to TRBJ2-1; 7 bases fit TRBD1. Germline V gene lookup returns CDR1 SGHTA and CDR2 FQGTGA. V was clipped by 0 bases and J by 4 bases; unmatched bases: 3. CDR3 size: 15 residues. DNA for the CDR3: TGTGCCAGCAGCTTAACCGGGGACAGATACAATGAGCAGTTCTTC. Translating gives CASSLTGDRYNEQFF.

This sequence joins TRBV29-1 and TRBJ1-2; D gene ambiguous. Trimming removed 6 bases at V and 2 bases at J, with 13 bases between. The CDR3 loop spans 13 amino acids. Germline V CDR1 and CDR2: SQVTM, ANQGSEA. CDR3 bases: TGCAGCGTAGAGCCAGGAACGAACTATGGCTACACCTTC. Protein product: CSVEPGTNYGYTF.

In its sample, this clonotype was seen a few times. The chain combines TRBV12-3 or TRBV12-4 with TRBJ2-7; weak D call: TRBD2 (7 bases). V lost 3 bases, J lost 2 bases, and 14 bases lay in between. The CDR3 totals 15 residues. CDR3 amino acids: CASSFPGGGTYEQYF. DNA for the CDR3: TGTGCCAGCAGTTTTCCTGGGGGGGGCACCTACGAGCAGTACTTC.